This T cell receptor (beta chain) emerged from a study of sequential checkpoint blockade in melanoma. Background on the study: After both sequences, patients received maintenance nivolumab.

The method was immunoSEQ multiplex PCR; TCRdb's version includes in-frame clones alone and lacks a portion of them. The sample consists of around 11,000 clones, about three fifths of them appearing once. Germline V gene sequence: CDR1 SGHNT, CDR2 YENEEA. The CDR3 length is 13 residues. J lost 5 bases, V lost 5 bases, and 6 bases had no gene match. Regarding treatment: randomized to nivolumab then ipilimumab (arm A) or the reverse (arm B). From thawed PBMCs, live CD3+CD8+ cells negative for CD19 and CD56 were sorted. The receptor's source is a human donor with melanoma. J is TRBJ2-7 and V is TRBV11-3, with 7 bases fitting TRBD1. The input for sequencing was CD8+ T cells sorted from blood (inferred from file names), taken from a patient given nivolumab and ipilimumab in sequence. CDR3 residues: CASSVPGQNEQYF. As DNA, the CDR3 is TGTGCCAGCAGCGTACCGGGACAGAACGAGCAGTACTTC. Together with reference TRBV11-3 and TRBJ2-7, the CDR3 gives the full variable domain: EAGVVQSPRYKIIEKKQPVAFWCNPISGHNTLYWYLQNLGQGPELLIRYENEEAVDDSQLPKDRFSAERLKGVDSTLKIQPAELGDSAVYLCASSVPGQNEQYFGPGTRLTVT.